This T cell receptor (beta chain) was captured by sequencing in a study of blood T cell repertoires in COVID-19. Libraries were prepared by immunoSEQ multiplex PCR; TCRdb keeps only in-frame clonotypes and omits some of them. The sample lists under 200,000 clones, 80% occurring once. CDR1 is LNHDA and CDR2 is SQIVND in the germline V gene (reference sequence). This CDR3 is built from 15 residues. V shed 6 bases and J shed 1 base, with 13 bases lying between them. The gene calls are TRBV19 and TRBJ1-3; possibly TRBD1 for D (5 bases). The source is a man aged 55 to 70 with acute or convalescent COVID-19. The sequenced sample consisted of peripheral blood. This chain's CDR3 is CASSRDGGSGNTIYF. CDR3 nucleotide sequence: TGTGCCAGTAGCCGTGACGGGGGATCTGGAAACACCATATATTTT.